The 6 T cell receptor beta chains below come from one sample, sequenced in a study of shared clonotypes between healthy human individuals. The protocol was immunoSEQ multiplex PCR, while the TCRdb copy is restricted to in-frame clones and leaves out a portion. The table includes over a million clones, around 98% detected once. The sample consisted of naive CD4+ T cells sorted from blood. Regarding subset: CD45RA+ positively selected. The source is a man under 40 in good health.

This clone came up once. The chain employs TRBV7-2 and TRBJ2-3, with D maybe TRBD2 (6 bases). CDR3 length: 16 amino acids. The ends were cut back, 5 bases at V and 2 bases at J, with 17 bases in the middle. Germline V gene lookup returns CDR1 SGHTA and CDR2 FQGNSA. This CDR3 is CASSPDSGSYTDTQYF. The CDR3 coding sequence is TGTGCCAGCAGCCCAGACAGCGGGTCTTACACAGATACGCAGTATTTT.

As regards this clone: Other DNA sequences in this specimen translate into the identical CDR3. The chain links TRBV9 to TRBJ1-4, with 8 bases identical to TRBD1. Germline V gene data show CDR1 as SGDLS and CDR2 as YYNGEE. V lost 2 bases to trimming and J lost 6 bases; unmatched junction nucleotides: 0. The CDR3 is 13 amino acids. Here the CDR3 reads CASSVTGDEKLFF. The CDR3 DNA follows: TGTGCCAGCAGCGTGACAGGGGATGAAAAACTGTTTTTT.

The chain links TRBV6-5 to TRBJ2-5, with D tentatively TRBD2 (6 bases). Trimming removed 5 bases at V and 4 bases at J, with 14 bases between. From germline, CDR1 is MNHEY and CDR2 SVGAGI. CDR3 length equals 14 residues. CDR3 amino acids: CASSNSKAGETQYF. In DNA, the CDR3 is TGTGCCAGCAGTAATTCTAAAGCGGGAGAGACCCAGTACTTC.

The chain uses TRBV2 and TRBJ2-2; TRBD1 agrees at 9 bases. Trimming cost V 4 bases and J 6 bases; bases outside gene matches: 6. This CDR3 comprises 15 residues. Germline V gene lookup returns CDR1 SNHLY and CDR2 FYNNEI. The CDR3 DNA reads as TGTGCCAGCAGTGTTTGGGGACAGGGCCCCGGGGAGCTGTTTTTT. Amino acids: CASSVWGQGPGELFF.

The chain uses TRBV2 and TRBJ1-1, with D possibly being TRBD1 (6 bases). V gave up 8 bases and J gave up 3 bases, with 7 bases separating them. Germline values: CDR1 SNHLY, CDR2 FYNNEI. The CDR3 runs to 11 residues. The CDR3 nucleotides are TGTGCCAGCCAGGGGTACACTGAAGCTTTCTTT. It yields the protein CASQGYTEAFF.

The rearrangement links TRBV11-2 to TRBJ2-4; TRBD1 agrees at 9 bases. The CDR3 has 14 amino acids. J gave up 15 bases and V 1 base, and 10 bases lay outside the gene matches. The germline V gene encodes CDR1 SGHAT and CDR2 FQNNGV. The CDR3 nucleotides read TGTGCCAGCAGCTTAGTCGCGACAGGGGGTAATCGGTACTTC. Translating gives CASSLVATGGNRYF.